Shown below are 29 T cell receptor beta chains from a single sample sequenced in a study of cytomegalovirus exposure and HLA in healthy donors. The PCR was carried out with 60 Vbeta primers and 13 Jbeta primers. The protocol was immunoSEQ multiplex PCR, while the TCRdb copy is restricted to in-frame clones and leaves out a portion. The repertoire holds 130,000 or so clones, with about 81% as singletons. Sequencing was done on a sample of PBMCs. Receptor source: a woman aged 50 to 60 in good health and CMV-seropositive.

Only a few counts were recorded for this clone. V is TRBV5-1 and J is TRBJ2-7, with 11 bases matching TRBD2. The V segment lost 4 bases and the J segment 1 base; nucleotides outside the gene matches: 4. Germline CDR1 SGHRS, CDR2 YFSETQ. The CDR3 runs to 15 residues. CDR3: CASSGGTSGSYEQYF. The CDR3 DNA sequence: TGCGCCAGCAGCGGCGGGACTAGCGGTTCCTACGAGCAGTACTTC.

This rearrangement joins TRBV2 to TRBJ2-7, with D unresolved. Germline V gene lookup returns CDR1 SNHLY and CDR2 FYNNEI. The CDR3 is 10 amino acids. The ends were cut back, 4 bases at V and 7 bases at J, with 5 bases in the middle. CDR3 residues: CASSGQEQYF. The CDR3 DNA reads TGTGCCAGCAGTGGGCAAGAGCAGTACTTC.

V gene TRBV4-1 combines with J gene TRBJ2-1; TRBD2 aligns across 13 bases. This CDR3 has 19 amino acids. Per germline, CDR1 MGHRA and CDR2 YSYEKL. The V and J ends lost 4 bases and 5 bases, in that order; junction bases with no gene match: 14. DNA of the CDR3: TGCGCCAGCAGCCCTTGGACTAGCGGGAGTCGGGCGTCGGACAATGAGCAGTTCTTC. As protein: CASSPWTSGSRASDNEQFF.

The chain combines TRBV5-4 with TRBJ2-2; 10 bases fit TRBD2. After removal of 4 bases from V and 6 bases from J, the junction contained 6 bases not matched to a gene. Germline V gene data show CDR1 as SGHNT and CDR2 as YYREEE (reference sequence). The CDR3 sequence is 15 residues long. Here the CDR3 reads CASSPPAGGPGELFF. The CDR3, as DNA: TGTGCCAGCAGCCCCCCAGCGGGAGGGCCCGGGGAGCTGTTTTTT.

This chain links TRBV7-9 with TRBJ2-4; no clear D gene. This CDR3 has 13 residues. Trimming cost V 5 bases and J 2 bases, with 7 bases left between them. Germline V gives CDR1 SEHNR, CDR2 FQNEAQ (reference sequence). The CDR3 is CASSPNSKNIQYF. In DNA, the CDR3 is TGTGCCAGCAGCCCCAATTCCAAAAACATTCAGTACTTC.

The V call is TRBV7-9, the J call TRBJ1-2; tentatively, D is TRBD1 (5 bases). V dropped 2 bases and J dropped 8 bases, with 18 bases sitting between them. This CDR3 is 15 amino acids long. Germline V CDR1 and CDR2: SEHNR, FQNEAQ (reference sequence). The CDR3 DNA sequence: TGTGCCAGCAGCTTACCGAATCAGGTCTCAGGGGGCTACACCTTC. It translates to CASSLPNQVSGGYTF. The full variable domain, completed using reference TRBV7-9 and TRBJ1-2, is DTGVSQNPRHKITKRGQNVTFRCDPISEHNRLYWYRQTLGQGPEFLTYFQNEAQLEKSRLLSDRFSAERPKGSFSTLEIQRTEQGDSAMYLCASSLPNQVSGGYTFGSGTRLTVV.

The chain recombines TRBV4-2 with TRBJ1-1; 9 positions match TRBD1. Germline V CDR1 and CDR2: LGHNA, YNFKEQ. With V trimmed by 4 bases and J by 4 bases, 7 bases remained unmatched. The CDR3 totals 15 residues. The CDR3, as DNA: TGTGCCAGCAGCCGCCACAGGGGGCAAGGCACTGAAGCTTTCTTT. This sequence encodes CASSRHRGQGTEAFF.

The V call is TRBV2, the J call TRBJ2-7; D is unclear. The V and J ends lost 4 bases and 4 bases respectively, with 5 bases between them. CDR3 length: 11 amino acids. Germline CDR1 and CDR2: SNHLY and FYNNEI. CDR3 protein: CASSGEYEQYF. In nucleotides, the CDR3 is TGTGCCAGCAGTGGAGAGTACGAGCAGTACTTC. Based on the CDR3 plus reference TRBV2 and TRBJ2-7, the full variable domain is EPEVTQTPSHQVTQMGQEVILRCVPISNHLYFYWYRQILGQKVEFLVSFYNNEISEKSEIFDDQFSVERPDGSNFTLKIRSTKLEDSAMYFCASSGEYEQYFGPGTRLTVT.

V gene TRBV9 combines with J gene TRBJ2-7; maybe TRBD1 (6 bases). Looked up from germline, CDR1 is SGDLS and CDR2 is YYNGEE. Trimming left V 0 bases short and J 5 bases short, with 18 bases between. CDR3 size: 16 residues. The CDR3 DNA reads as TGTGCCAGCAGCGTAGTCCCAAGGGCCAGGGGCAACGAGCAGTACTTC. Translated, it gives CASSVVPRARGNEQYF.

The chain carries TRBV30 and TRBJ1-2, with D perhaps matching TRBD1 (5 bases). CDR1 is GTSNPN and CDR2 is SVGIG in the germline V gene (reference sequence). This CDR3 has 11 residues. The V end was cut by 3 bases, the J end by 8 bases, with 10 bases between. The DNA for the CDR3 is TGTGCCTGGAGGGGGCGGGGAGGCTACACCTTC. It encodes CAWRGRGGYTF.

A single count supports this clone. The chain combines TRBV18 with TRBJ1-1, with 11 positions matching TRBD1. The germline gives CDR1 KGHSH, CDR2 LQKENI. This CDR3 has 13 residues. Trimming took 5 bases from V and 7 from J; bases not matched to a gene: 3. CDR3 in amino acids: CASSAGTGGEAFF. The CDR3 DNA sequence: TGTGCCAGCTCAGCCGGGACAGGGGGTGAAGCTTTCTTT.

This clone was detected only once. The rearrangement links TRBV4-2 to TRBJ2-3; D call uncertain. The V gene's germline CDR1 is LGHNA and CDR2 YNFKEQ. Trimming pared 1 base from V and 3 bases from J, leaving 20 bases between. This CDR3 has 18 amino acids. The CDR3 region has the DNA TGTGCCAGCAGCCAAGGGGTTCCGGTAGGTGGGCGTACAGATACGCAGTATTTT. It yields the protein CASSQGVPVGGRTDTQYF.

This clone turned up a few times. This rearrangement joins TRBV2 to TRBJ1-1; D gene unclear. Germline V gives CDR1 SNHLY, CDR2 FYNNEI. V was trimmed by 6 bases and J by 1 base, leaving 9 bases between them. This CDR3 is built from 13 residues. The CDR3 spells CASSPDWNTEAFF. The CDR3 bases are TGTGCCAGCAGCCCAGACTGGAACACTGAAGCTTTCTTT.

V is TRBV6-5 and J is TRBJ2-1; 10 nucleotides align to TRBD1. The CDR3 loop spans 14 amino acids. Unmatched junction bases numbered 9, after V lost 6 bases and J lost 10 bases. The V gene's germline CDR1 is MNHEY and CDR2 SVGAGI. The chain's CDR3 is CASRTGTGDGEQFF. The DNA of the CDR3 is TGTGCCAGCAGAACCGGGACAGGGGACGGGGAGCAGTTCTTC.

There are a few counts of this clone. The genes are TRBV7-2 and TRBJ2-2; no clear D. The germline V gene encodes CDR1 SGHTA and CDR2 FQGNSA. CDR3 length: 13 amino acids. Trimming took 0 bases from V and 6 from J, leaving 5 bases between them. This CDR3 reads CASSLAQPGELFF. CDR3 nucleotide sequence: TGTGCCAGCAGCTTAGCACAGCCCGGGGAGCTGTTTTTT.

This rearrangement joins TRBV10-3 to TRBJ1-1; 8 positions match TRBD1. J gave up 1 base and V 4 bases, and 5 bases lay outside the gene matches. The CDR3 length is 15 residues. Germline V lookup: CDR1 ENHRY, CDR2 SYGVKD. The CDR3, as DNA: TGTGCCATCAGTGCCCTGACAGGGGCGAACACTGAAGCTTTCTTT. Amino acid sequence: CAISALTGANTEAFF.

In regard to this clone: A read error may produce the germline difference seen at one junction end. In DNA, the CDR3 is TGTGCTAGCAGCTTAGGGGCTAACGGGGGGTCCCAAGAGCCCCAGTACTTC. It encodes CASSLGANGGSQEPQYF. The chain links TRBV7-7 to TRBJ2-5; 7 nucleotides match TRBD2. Per the germline V gene, CDR1 is SSHAT and CDR2 is FNYEAQ (reference sequence). This CDR3 has 17 amino acids.

This clone was seen a few times. This chain links TRBV10-1 with TRBJ2-2; 12 positions match TRBD2. This CDR3 is built from 17 residues. With 4 bases clipped from V and 2 bases from J, the junction kept 5 bases outside the gene matches. Germline CDR1 and CDR2: WNHNN and SYGVQD (reference sequence). The CDR3 loop is CASSGRLAGANTGELFF. The CDR3 nucleotides are TGCGCCAGCAGTGGGAGACTAGCGGGGGCCAACACCGGGGAGCTGTTTTTT.

The chain uses TRBV7-3 and TRBJ2-1; perhaps TRBD2 as D (7 bases). The CDR3 consists of 15 residues. Per germline, CDR1 SGHTA and CDR2 FQGTGA. The V end lost 5 bases, the J end lost 9 bases, and 20 bases lay between the germline ends. The CDR3 DNA reads as TGTGCCAGCAGCAGCTTTGTGGGGGGGCCCAGTGAGCAGTTCTTC. Translation: CASSSFVGGPSEQFF.

This chain joins TRBV5-8 and TRBJ1-1; TRBD1 matches at 7 bases. This CDR3 is built from 14 residues. Germline CDR1 reads SGHTS; CDR2 reads YDEGEE. V lost 4 bases, J lost 1 base, and 4 bases stayed unmatched. CDR3 nucleotides: TGTGCCAGCAGCCCCTGGACAGGGAACACTGAAGCTTTCTTT. Its translation: CASSPWTGNTEAFF. Combining the CDR3 with reference TRBV5-8 and TRBJ1-1 gives the whole variable domain EAGVTQSPTHLIKTRGQQATLRCSPISGHTSVYWYQQALGLGLQFLLWYDEGEERNRGNFPPRFSGRQFPNYSSELNVNALELEDSALYLCASSPWTGNTEAFFGQGTRLTVV.

This chain uses TRBV7-9 with TRBJ1-6, with a tentative D call TRBD1 (5 bases). Germline V gene sequence: CDR1 SEHNR, CDR2 FQNEAQ (reference sequence). V was cut by 0 bases and J by 9 bases, with 9 bases left in between. This CDR3 has 14 amino acids. The CDR3: CASSLAGAPSPLHF. The CDR3 bases are TGTGCCAGCAGCTTAGCAGGGGCGCCTTCACCCCTCCACTTT.

The chain carries TRBV4-1 and TRBJ1-5; unclear D gene. From germline, CDR1 is MGHRA and CDR2 YSYEKL. Trimming took off 4 bases at V and 0 bases at J, with 13 bases between the two ends. The CDR3 runs to 16 residues. The CDR3 DNA reads TGCGCCAGCAGCCTTCAGCATCACAGTAGCAATCAGCCCCAGCATTTT. Its protein product is CASSLQHHSSNQPQHF.

The chain couples TRBV6-1 to TRBJ1-2; 9 nucleotides align to TRBD1. Germline CDR1 MNHNS, CDR2 SASEGT. This CDR3 has 14 residues. V shed 7 bases, J shed 5 bases, and the junction held 8 bases outside the gene matches. In DNA form, the CDR3 reads TGTGCCAGCAACATAGACAGGGGGTTGTATGGCTACACCTTC. Protein sequence: CASNIDRGLYGYTF.

V and J are TRBV5-1 and TRBJ1-2; 8 bases align to TRBD1. The V segment lost 0 bases and the J segment 6 bases; nucleotides outside the gene matches: 4. Germline V gives CDR1 SGHRS, CDR2 YFSETQ. This CDR3 is 14 amino acids long. CDR3 in DNA: TGCGCCAGCAGCTTGGCCAGGGGGCGGGATGGCTACACCTTC. Residues: CASSLARGRDGYTF.

This chain links TRBV7-9 with TRBJ2-1, with 12 bases lining up with TRBD2. The CDR3 sequence is 15 residues long. In germline, CDR1 is SEHNR, CDR2 FQNEAQ (reference sequence). V shed 5 bases, J shed 7 bases, and the junction held 6 bases outside the gene matches. The CDR3 here is CASSPGLAGSNEQFF. The CDR3 DNA is TGTGCCAGCAGCCCTGGACTAGCGGGAAGTAATGAGCAGTTCTTC.

This chain links TRBV5-5 with TRBJ1-2, with D tentatively TRBD1 (6 bases). V was clipped by 2 bases and J by 7 bases, with 12 bases between them. In germline, CDR1 is SGHKS, CDR2 YYEKEE (reference sequence). This CDR3 spans 13 amino acids. CDR3 DNA: TGTGCCAGCAGCTTCCGACAGGTCCGTGGCTACACCTTC. This codes for CASSFRQVRGYTF.

The genes are TRBV29-1 and TRBJ2-1, with TRBD1 as a possible D gene (7 bases). The V end was cut by 3 bases, the J end by 1 base, with 13 bases between. Germline V gene lookup returns CDR1 SQVTM and CDR2 ANQGSEA. The CDR3 is 15 residues long. The CDR3 protein is CSVEGRGDSYNEQFF. The CDR3 DNA reads as TGCAGCGTTGAGGGCAGGGGGGATTCCTACAATGAGCAGTTCTTC.

This clone was observed a handful of times. V usage is TRBV5-6 and J usage is TRBJ1-6; unclear D gene. The CDR3 covers 14 residues. V was shortened by 0 bases and J by 6 bases, with 7 bases between the two germline ends. Per germline, CDR1 SGHDT and CDR2 YYEEEE. The CDR3 nucleotides are TGTGCCAGCAGCTTGGCGGTCCTTAATTCACCCCTCCACTTT. Amino acids: CASSLAVLNSPLHF.

This rearrangement joins TRBV7-8 to TRBJ1-2, with a possible D match to TRBD1 (6 bases). CDR1 is SGHVS and CDR2 is FQNEAQ in the germline V gene. The length of the CDR3 is 14 residues. V was cut by 3 bases and J by 5 bases, with 13 bases left in between. CDR3 sequence (DNA): TGTGCCAGCAGCTTGGTTGGGACACATTATGGCTACACCTTC. It translates to CASSLVGTHYGYTF.